These T cell receptor beta chains were read from a single sample in a study of glioma-infiltrating T cells after dendritic cell vaccination. The table came from immunoSEQ multiplex PCR; TCRdb's copy has only in-frame clones and leaves some out. Of 80,000 to 100,000 clones listed, approximately 80% are singletons. This sample comprised blood, obtained before dendritic cell vaccination. These receptors originate from a human donor with glioblastoma. The CDR3 runs from the conserved cysteine through the conserved F or W. A D gene is named only where the DNA matches it firmly. The listing skips clone size in some rows; elsewhere it reads once, few, many or a size class.

>TRBV30|NA|TRBJ2-4|NA
CARSGFGAAKNIQYF
TGTGCCCGGTCTGGATTTGGGGCAGCCAAAAACATTCAGTACTTC
>TRBV19|NA|TRBJ2-2|NA
CASSGRQKNTGELFF
TGTGCCAGTAGTGGTCGACAGAAGAACACCGGGGAGCTGTTTTTT
>TRBV9|NA|TRBJ1-2|TRBD1
CASSAGAGQGNYGYTF
TGTGCCAGCAGCGCGGGGGCGGGACAGGGCAACTATGGCTACACCTTC
>TRBV6-6|NA|TRBJ1-1|NA
CASIPGQKITEAFF
TGTGCCAGTATTCCGGGACAAAAGATCACTGAAGCTTTCTTT
>TRBV9|NA|TRBJ1-6|TRBD1
CASSVGQENSPLHF
TGTGCCAGCAGCGTCGGACAGGAGAATTCACCCCTCCACTTT
>TRBV5-1|NA|TRBJ1-2|NA
CASSLDGYGYTF
TGCGCCAGCAGCTTGGACGGGTATGGCTACACCTTC
>TRBV30|NA|TRBJ2-2|NA
CAWSARGHAFTGELFF
TGTGCCTGGAGTGCCCGGGGTCACGCTTTCACCGGGGAGCTGTTTTTT
>TRBV5-1|NA|TRBJ1-1|TRBD1
CASSDGDRGRAFF
TGCGCCAGCAGCGATGGGGACAGGGGCAGAGCTTTCTTT
>TRBV18|NA|TRBJ1-1|TRBD1
CASSPGQRFGEAFF
TGTGCCAGCTCCCCGGGACAGAGGTTTGGTGAAGCTTTCTTT
>TRBV28|NA|TRBJ2-1|NA
CASTFFNEQFF
TGTGCCAGCACCTTCTTCAATGAGCAGTTCTTC
>TRBV11-2|NA|TRBJ2-7|TRBD1
CASTKDRTNPNEQYF
TGTGCCAGCACTAAGGACAGGACAAACCCCAACGAGCAGTACTTC
>TRBV10-1|NA|TRBJ2-7|NA
CASSAVKLGADEQYF
TGCGCCAGCAGCGCTGTAAAACTAGGCGCAGACGAGCAGTACTTC
>TRBV5-1|NA|TRBJ2-5|TRBD2
CASSLASGLRETQYF
TGCGCCAGCAGCTTGGCTAGCGGGTTGCGAGAGACCCAGTACTTC
>TRBV7-9|NA|TRBJ1-1|TRBD1
CASSSIQGSNTEAFF
TGTGCCAGCAGCTCAATACAGGGGTCGAACACTGAAGCTTTCTTT
>TRBV21-1|NA|TRBJ2-7|NA
CASSTSGVGEQYF
TGTGCCAGCTCTACTAGCGGGGTGGGTGAGCAGTACTTC
>TRBV6-6|NA|TRBJ1-1|TRBD1
CASRQTGTLNTEAFF
TGTGCCAGCAGGCAGACAGGGACCTTGAACACTGAAGCTTTCTTT
>TRBV4-1|NA|TRBJ1-5|NA
CASSQVQAKSNQPQHF
TGCGCCAGCAGCCAAGTACAGGCTAAGAGCAATCAGCCCCAGCATTTT
>TRBV19|NA|TRBJ1-2|NA
CASSIEDSPYSYGYTF
TGTGCCAGTAGTATAGAAGACAGCCCCTATAGCTATGGCTACACCTTC
>TRBV5-4|once|TRBJ1-4|NA
CASSRGGQLATNEKLFF
TGTGCCAGCAGCCGTGGAGGGCAGCTAGCAACTAATGAAAAACTGTTTTTT
>TRBV5-1|NA|TRBJ1-6|TRBD1
CASSVTGGQNSPLHF
TGCGCCAGCAGCGTTACAGGGGGGCAAAATTCACCCCTCCACTTT
>TRBV10-3|few|TRBJ2-1|TRBD2
CAIRKDASGNYEQFF
TGTGCCATCAGAAAGGACGCTAGCGGGAACTATGAGCAGTTCTTC
>TRBV15|once|TRBJ2-3|TRBD1
CATSRPGQGLDTQYF
TGTGCCACCAGTAGACCGGGACAGGGGTTGGATACGCAGTATTTT
>TRBV5-1|once|TRBJ2-1|TRBD2
CASNSGRAKGYNEQFF
TGCGCCAGCAATAGCGGGAGGGCCAAGGGCTACAATGAGCAGTTCTTC
>TRBV5-1|NA|TRBJ2-7|TRBD1
CASSVGTGISYEQYF
TGCGCCAGCAGCGTGGGGACAGGGATTTCCTACGAGCAGTACTTC
>TRBV5-1|NA|TRBJ2-1|NA
CASSGVLEQFF
TGCGCCAGCAGCGGAGTACTTGAGCAGTTCTTC
>TRBV5-1|NA|TRBJ2-7|NA
CASSLQGWTYEQYF
TGCGCCAGCAGCTTGCAGGGGTGGACCTACGAGCAGTACTTC
>TRBV6-5|NA|TRBJ2-1|TRBD2
CASIGRGSLNEQFF
TGTGCCAGCATTGGGCGCGGGAGTCTGAATGAGCAGTTCTTC
>TRBV19|NA|TRBJ2-3|TRBD2
CASSILGSGGGTDTQYF
TGTGCCAGTAGTATTCTTGGGTCGGGGGGAGGAACAGATACGCAGTATTTT
>TRBV5-4|once|TRBJ2-1|TRBD2
CASSLGGSNYNEQFF
TGTGCCAGCAGCTTGGGCGGGAGTAACTACAATGAGCAGTTCTTC
>TRBV6-1|NA|TRBJ1-5|NA
CASIATTASDQPQHF
TGTGCCAGCATCGCGACGACAGCATCCGATCAGCCCCAGCATTTT
>TRBV19|NA|TRBJ2-3|TRBD2
CASSVRLAGGADTQYF
TGTGCCAGTAGTGTCAGACTAGCGGGGGGGGCAGATACGCAGTATTTT
>TRBV30|few|TRBJ2-7|NA
CAWSVLGGRSYEQYF
TGTGCCTGGAGTGTACTAGGAGGCAGGTCCTACGAGCAGTACTTC
>TRBV27|NA|TRBJ1-6|TRBD1
CASTPDRGLFNSPLHF
TGTGCCAGCACCCCCGACAGGGGGTTGTTCAATTCACCCCTCCACTTT
>TRBV28|NA|TRBJ1-1|TRBD1
CASSPGTGGGHQAFF
TGTGCCAGCAGCCCCGGGACAGGGGGCGGGCACCAAGCTTTCTTT
>TRBV4-1|once|TRBJ2-1|TRBD2
CASSRTSGATYNEQFF
TGCGCCAGCAGCCGGACTAGCGGGGCGACCTACAATGAGCAGTTCTTC
>TRBV5-1|NA|TRBJ2-7|TRBD2
CASRPGLAGVEQYF
TGCGCCAGCAGACCCGGACTAGCGGGAGTAGAGCAGTACTTC
>TRBV7-7|NA|TRBJ2-5|NA
CASSLGGEETQYF
TGTGCTAGCAGCTTAGGCGGGGAGGAGACCCAGTACTTC
>TRBV5-1|NA|TRBJ1-2|NA
CASSLRQGPFPHGYTF
TGCGCCAGCAGCTTGAGGCAGGGGCCTTTCCCCCATGGCTACACCTTC
>TRBV27|once|TRBJ2-7|TRBD1
CASGDSLTYEQYF
TGTGCCAGCGGGGACAGCCTCACCTACGAGCAGTACTTC
>TRBV6-5|NA|TRBJ2-2|NA
CASSPWARDTGELFF
TGTGCCAGCAGTCCCTGGGCCAGGGACACCGGGGAGCTGTTTTTT
>TRBV29-1|NA|TRBJ2-1|NA
CSACLLVGYNEQFF
TGCAGCGCCTGCTTATTAGTCGGTTACAATGAGCAGTTCTTC
>TRBV19|NA|TRBJ2-7|TRBD2
CASSLGTSGSYEQYF
TGTGCCAGTAGTCTCGGGACTAGCGGGAGCTACGAGCAGTACTTC
>TRBV2|once|TRBJ2-4|TRBD1
CASGQGAPNIQYF
TGTGCCAGCGGTCAGGGGGCGCCTAACATTCAGTACTTC